The clone carrying this T cell receptor beta chain was counted only a few times. Antigen unknown. The data were obtained in a study of response to subunit inactivated influenza vaccine. Study conclusions and caveats: There was a suggestion from the authors that each seasonal influenza vaccination recruits few new T cells.

V lost 5 bases to trimming and J lost 4 bases, with 8 bases between them. The CDR3 extends over 12 amino acids. CDR1 and CDR2 (germline): LGHDT, YNNKEL (reference sequence). In TCRdb, the RT-PCR reads were re-called with MiXCR into one record per CDR3 protein. The sample includes about 500,000 distinct CDR3 sequences, approximately 16% of them seen just once. This sample comprised CD4+ T cells sorted from PBMCs, obtained around 25 months after vaccination. The sequence was obtained from a man between 45 and 75 years old who received an inactivated influenza vaccine. The V and J genes are TRBV3-1 and TRBJ2-5; D gene uncertain. In nucleotides, the CDR3 is TGTGCCAGCAGCATAGGGCCAGAGACCCAGTACTTC. As protein: CASSIGPETQYF.